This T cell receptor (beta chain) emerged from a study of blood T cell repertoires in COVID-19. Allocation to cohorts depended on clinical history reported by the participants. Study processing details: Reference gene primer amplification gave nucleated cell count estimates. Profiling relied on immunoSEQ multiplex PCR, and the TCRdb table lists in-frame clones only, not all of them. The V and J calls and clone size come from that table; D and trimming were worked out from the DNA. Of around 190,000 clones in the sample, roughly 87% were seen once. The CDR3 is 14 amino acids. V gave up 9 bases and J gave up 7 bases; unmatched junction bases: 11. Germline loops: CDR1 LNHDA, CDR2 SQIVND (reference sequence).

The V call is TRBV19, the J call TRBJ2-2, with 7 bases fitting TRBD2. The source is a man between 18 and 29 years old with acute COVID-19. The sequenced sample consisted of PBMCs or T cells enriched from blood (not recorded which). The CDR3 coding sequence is TGTGCCAGCTTGGGAGGCGGGAGTTTCGGGGAGCTGTTTTTT. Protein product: CASLGGGSFGELFF.